Presented here are 21 T cell receptor beta chains from one specimen sequenced in a study of T-cell memory formation after mild COVID-19. One entry per CDR3 protein results from TCRdb running MiXCR on the 5' RACE reads. The table includes roughly 350,000 distinct CDR3 sequences, approximately 21% detected once. Sample: PBMCs or a T cell subset sorted from them (not recorded which). Receptor source: an adult woman who had mild COVID-19 (a few samples of this study predate the infection). Cell type and time point are not known.

The chain uses TRBV12-3 or TRBV12-4 and TRBJ2-1; the match to TRBD2 covers 7 bases. V shed 6 bases, J shed 4 bases, and the junction held 9 bases outside the gene matches. The CDR3 sequence is 15 residues long. CDR3 DNA sequence: TGTGCCAGCAGGATCGCTAGCGGCTTATACAATGAGCAGTTCTTC. Amino acids: CASRIASGLYNEQFF.

The chain recombines TRBV20-1 with TRBJ2-4, with D perhaps TRBD1 (6 bases). V shed 5 bases and J shed 7 bases, with 18 bases lying between them. Germline V CDR1 and CDR2: DFQATT, SNEGSKA (reference sequence). The CDR3 sequence is 14 residues long. DNA for the CDR3: TGCAGTGCTCTGGCAGGGGCTACCCCGAACATTCAGTACTTC. It yields the protein CSALAGATPNIQYF.

J is TRBJ2-7 and V is TRBV7-9; 10 positions agree with TRBD1. The CDR3 has 15 amino acids. Germline V gene lookup returns CDR1 SEHNR and CDR2 FQNEAQ (reference sequence). V was pared by 5 bases and J by 6 bases, with 10 bases of the junction left unmatched. CDR3 sequence (DNA): TGTGCCAGCAGCCCAGGCGTGGGGACAGGGGTCGAGCAGTACTTC. Its protein is CASSPGVGTGVEQYF. Combining the CDR3 with reference TRBV7-9 and TRBJ2-7 gives the whole variable domain DTGVSQNPRHKITKRGQNVTFRCDPISEHNRLYWYRQTLGQGPEFLTYFQNEAQLEKSRLLSDRFSAERPKGSFSTLEIQRTEQGDSAMYLCASSPGVGTGVEQYFGPGTRLTVT.

This clonotype has just a few counts. This chain joins TRBV29-1 and TRBJ2-7; a possible D gene is TRBD2 (6 bases). The CDR3 covers 12 residues. CDR1 and CDR2 from the germline V gene are SQVTM and ANQGSEA. With 5 bases removed from V and 3 bases from J, the gap between germline ends came to 11 bases. CDR3 sequence: CSVLADNYEQYF. The DNA for the CDR3 is TGCAGCGTTTTAGCGGACAACTACGAGCAGTACTTC.

J is TRBJ1-1 and V is TRBV5-6, with no clear D. The CDR3 runs 12 residues. CDR1 and CDR2 (germline): SGHDT, YYEEEE. V gave up 4 bases and J gave up 1 base, with 5 bases separating them. Written as DNA, the CDR3 is TGTGCCAGCAGCCAATGGAACACTGAAGCTTTCTTT. Amino acid sequence: CASSQWNTEAFF. Drawing the rest from reference TRBV5-6 and TRBJ1-1, the complete variable domain is DAGVTQSPTHLIKTRGQQVTLRCSPKSGHDTVSWYQQALGQGPQFIFQYYEEEERQRGNFPDRFSGHQFPNYSSELNVNALLLGDSALYLCASSQWNTEAFFGQGTRLTVV.

The chain couples TRBV29-1 to TRBJ2-7; D is unclear. Per the germline V gene, CDR1 is SQVTM and CDR2 is ANQGSEA. Deletions cut 4 bases from V and 5 bases from J, with 18 bases between. CDR3 length: 14 amino acids. The CDR3 spells CSVVASQAWNEQYF. The CDR3, as DNA: TGCAGCGTTGTTGCGTCTCAGGCCTGGAACGAGCAGTACTTC.

This clonotype was counted ten times or more. The chain links TRBV3-1 to TRBJ1-1, with a possible D match to TRBD1 (6 bases). CDR3 length equals 11 residues. Germline CDR1 reads LGHDT; CDR2 reads YNNKEL (reference sequence). V was cut by 6 bases and J by 6 bases, with 8 bases left in between. The CDR3 sequence: CASRGGSEAFF. The CDR3 bases are TGTGCCAGCAGGGGGGGCTCTGAAGCTTTCTTT.

This clonotype appeared a few times. This sequence joins TRBV5-1 and TRBJ1-1, with 7 nucleotides matching TRBD1. Trimming took 0 bases from V and 8 from J; bases not matched to a gene: 16. CDR1 and CDR2 (germline): SGHRS, YFSETQ. The CDR3 sequence is 17 residues long. For the CDR3, the DNA is TGCGCCAGCAGCTTGGCGAGAGGGGACAGTCGAGGGGTAGAAGCTTTCTTT. Residues: CASSLARGDSRGVEAFF.

This clonotype appeared a few times. The V gene is TRBV5-1, the J gene TRBJ2-1; D is ambiguous. The V end was cut by 4 bases, the J end by 6 bases, with 14 bases between. The CDR3 has 14 amino acids. Germline lookup yields CDR1 SGHRS and CDR2 YFSETQ. This CDR3 is CASSPASFSNEQFF. The DNA for the CDR3 is TGCGCCAGCAGCCCCGCCTCTTTTAGCAATGAGCAGTTCTTC. Combining the CDR3 with reference TRBV5-1 and TRBJ2-1 gives the whole variable domain KAGVTQTPRYLIKTRGQQVTLSCSPISGHRSVSWYQQTPGQGLQFLFEYFSETQRNKGNFPGRFSGRQFSNSRSEMNVSTLELGDSALYLCASSPASFSNEQFFGPGTRLTVL.

This clonotype turned up a few times. The chain is built from TRBV20-1 and TRBJ2-3; D is tentatively TRBD1 or TRBD2 (5 bases each). The CDR3 extends over 13 amino acids. V was clipped by 5 bases and J by 1 base, with 10 bases between them. Germline CDR1 is DFQATT and CDR2 is SNEGSKA (reference sequence). CDR3 coding DNA: TGCAGTGCTGGGACCGGTGGCACAGATACGCAGTATTTT. It encodes CSAGTGGTDTQYF.

The chain recombines TRBV20-1 with TRBJ2-7, with 12 bases fitting TRBD2. Germline assignment: CDR1 DFQATT and CDR2 SNEGSKA (reference sequence). This CDR3 region has 14 residues. Losses at the gene ends were 3 bases for V and 5 bases for J; bases not matched to a gene: 5. CDR3 residues: CSARASGRANEQYF. As DNA, the CDR3 is TGCAGTGCTAGGGCTAGCGGGAGGGCCAACGAGCAGTACTTC.

At least ten counts were recorded for this clonotype. The V call is TRBV7-2, the J call TRBJ2-3; 7 nucleotides align to TRBD1. Germline V CDR1 and CDR2: SGHTA, FQGNSA. The junction had 8 bases not matched to a gene; V was cut back by 5 bases and J by 3 bases. The CDR3 is 15 residues long. The CDR3 loop is CASSPRQGITDTQYF. The DNA for the CDR3 is TGTGCCAGCAGCCCTCGACAGGGTATAACAGATACGCAGTATTTT.

This chain connects TRBV5-1 to TRBJ1-1; 9 bases line up with TRBD1. J was trimmed by 1 base and V by 4 bases; bases with no gene match: 17. The CDR3 totals 19 residues. CDR1 SGHRS and CDR2 YFSETQ come from the germline V gene. This CDR3 reads CASSVGQGSMAYSNTEAFF. The CDR3, as DNA: TGCGCCAGCAGCGTCGGACAGGGGTCCATGGCGTACTCGAACACTGAAGCTTTCTTT.

The sample holds a few counts of this clonotype. This rearrangement joins TRBV7-6 to TRBJ2-7, with 12 nucleotides matching TRBD2. The V gene end was trimmed by 1 base and the J gene end by 6 bases; junction bases not matched to a gene: 4. Germline assignment: CDR1 SGHVS and CDR2 FNYEAQ. This CDR3 is 15 amino acids long. CDR3 in amino acids: CASSLVASGRGEQYF. The CDR3 DNA reads TGTGCCAGCAGCTTAGTGGCTAGCGGGAGGGGCGAGCAGTACTTC.

The rearrangement joins TRBV10-1 to TRBJ1-5; D not resolved. This CDR3 has 13 amino acids. Trimming left V 6 bases short and J 7 bases short, with 13 bases between. Germline V gene sequence: CDR1 WNHNN, CDR2 SYGVQD (reference sequence). DNA of the CDR3: TGCGCCAGCAGGGAAAGAGGGAACCAGCCCCAGCATTTT. Amino acids: CASRERGNQPQHF.

V usage is TRBV29-1 and J usage is TRBJ2-1; 12 bases fit TRBD2. CDR1 SQVTM and CDR2 ANQGSEA come from the germline V gene. J gave up 5 bases and V 5 bases, and 10 bases lay outside the gene matches. This CDR3 has 16 amino acids. CDR3 DNA: TGCAGCGTTCAGGCGACTAGCGGGAGTTTAAACAATGAGCAGTTCTTC. Translated, it gives CSVQATSGSLNNEQFF.

This clonotype occurred a few times. The chain couples TRBV29-1 to TRBJ1-2; D is unresolved. Germline loops: CDR1 SQVTM, CDR2 ANQGSEA. The CDR3 covers 13 residues. Between the trimmed V and J ends, which lost 2 bases and 4 bases, there was a span of 11 bases. CDR3 sequence (DNA): TGCAGCGTTGAAACAGCCGTACCCTATGGCTACACCTTC. The encoded protein is CSVETAVPYGYTF.

This clonotype was counted at least ten times. The V and J genes are TRBV7-8 and TRBJ1-5; the D gene is possibly TRBD1 (6 bases). This CDR3 is 15 amino acids long. Germline CDR1 reads SGHVS; CDR2 reads FQNEAQ. The V gene lost 1 base and the J gene lost 3 bases, with 10 bases spanning the gap. The CDR3 bases are TGTGCCAGCAGCTTAGGTCAGGGGATCAATCAGCCCCAGCATTTT. Its translation is CASSLGQGINQPQHF.

This clonotype has a handful of counts. The chain employs TRBV5-1 and TRBJ2-3, with 12 bases identical to TRBD1. The ends lost 4 bases at V and 1 base at J; junction bases unmatched: 4. This CDR3 is 16 amino acids long. Germline CDR1 is SGHRS and CDR2 is YFSETQ. CDR3 amino acids: CASSPGTGGRTDTQYF. CDR3 nucleotides: TGCGCCAGCAGCCCAGGGACAGGGGGCCGCACAGATACGCAGTATTTT.

This sequence joins TRBV6-1 and TRBJ2-2; D gene uncertain. Germline V gene sequence: CDR1 MNHNS, CDR2 SASEGT. The V and J ends lost 7 bases and 3 bases respectively, with 0 bases between them. This CDR3 is 10 amino acids long. In DNA, the CDR3 is TGTGCCAGCAACACCGGGGAGCTGTTTTTT. Its translation is CASNTGELFF.

This clonotype was observed a handful of times. The CDR3 region has the DNA TGCGCCAGCAGCTACCAACCGCCGACAGGGGACATGAACACTGAAGCTTTCTTT. This encodes CASSYQPPTGDMNTEAFF. The gene calls are TRBV5-1 and TRBJ1-1; TRBD1 matches 8 bases. V lost 3 bases, J lost 0 bases, and 13 bases stayed unmatched. CDR3 size: 18 residues. From germline, CDR1 is SGHRS and CDR2 YFSETQ. Based on the CDR3 plus reference TRBV5-1 and TRBJ1-1, the full variable domain is KAGVTQTPRYLIKTRGQQVTLSCSPISGHRSVSWYQQTPGQGLQFLFEYFSETQRNKGNFPGRFSGRQFSNSRSEMNVSTLELGDSALYLCASSYQPPTGDMNTEAFFGQGTRLTVV.